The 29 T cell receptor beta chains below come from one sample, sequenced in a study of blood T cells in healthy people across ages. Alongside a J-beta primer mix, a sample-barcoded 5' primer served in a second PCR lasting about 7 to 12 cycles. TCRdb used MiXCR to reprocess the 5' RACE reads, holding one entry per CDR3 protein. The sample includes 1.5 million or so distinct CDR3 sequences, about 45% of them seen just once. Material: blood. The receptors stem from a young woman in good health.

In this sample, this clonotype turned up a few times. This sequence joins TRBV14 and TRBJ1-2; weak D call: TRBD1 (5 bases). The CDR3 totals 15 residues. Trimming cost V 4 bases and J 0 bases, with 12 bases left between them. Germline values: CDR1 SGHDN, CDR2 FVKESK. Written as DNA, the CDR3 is TGTGCCAGCAGCCCCGCCGACAGCGCTAACTATGGCTACACCTTC. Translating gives CASSPADSANYGYTF.

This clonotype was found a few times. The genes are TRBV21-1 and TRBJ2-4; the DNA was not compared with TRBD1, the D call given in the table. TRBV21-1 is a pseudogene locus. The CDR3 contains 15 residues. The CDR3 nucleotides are TGTGCCAGCAGCAATGTCCAGAGAGCCAAAAACATTCAGTACTTC. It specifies CASSNVQRAKNIQYF.

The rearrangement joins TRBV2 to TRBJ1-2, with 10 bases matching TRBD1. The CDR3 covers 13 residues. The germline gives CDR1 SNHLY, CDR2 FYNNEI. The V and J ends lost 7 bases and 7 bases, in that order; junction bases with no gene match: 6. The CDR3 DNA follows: TGTGCCAGCATGGGGGACAGGGGCTCTGGCTACACCTTC. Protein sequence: CASMGDRGSGYTF.

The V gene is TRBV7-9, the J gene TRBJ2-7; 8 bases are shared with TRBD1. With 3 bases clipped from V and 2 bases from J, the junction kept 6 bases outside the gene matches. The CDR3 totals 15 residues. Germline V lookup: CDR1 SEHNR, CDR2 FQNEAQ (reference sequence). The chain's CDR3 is CASSFNRGEAYEQYF. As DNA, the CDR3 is TGTGCCAGCAGCTTTAACAGGGGGGAGGCCTACGAGCAGTACTTC.

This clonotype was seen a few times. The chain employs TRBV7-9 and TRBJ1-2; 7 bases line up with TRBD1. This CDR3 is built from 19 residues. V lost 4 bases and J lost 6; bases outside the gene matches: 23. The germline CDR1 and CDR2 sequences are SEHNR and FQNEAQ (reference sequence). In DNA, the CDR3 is TGTGCCAGCAGCTCCGTCCTTAACCGACAGGGAAGTGGAGGGGATGGCTACACCTTC. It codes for CASSSVLNRQGSGGDGYTF.

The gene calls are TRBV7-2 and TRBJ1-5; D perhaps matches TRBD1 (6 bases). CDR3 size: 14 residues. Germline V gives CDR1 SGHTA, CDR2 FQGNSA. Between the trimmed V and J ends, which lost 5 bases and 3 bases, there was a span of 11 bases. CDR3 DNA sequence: TGTGCCAGCAGCAACCGGGACACCAATCAGCCCCAGCATTTT. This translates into CASSNRDTNQPQHF. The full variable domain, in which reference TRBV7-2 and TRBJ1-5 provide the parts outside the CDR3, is GAGVSQSPSNKVTEKGKDVELRCDPISGHTALYWYRQSLGQGLEFLIYFQGNSAPDKSGLPSDRFSAERTGGSVSTLTIQRTQQEDSAVYLCASSNRDTNQPQHFGDGTRLSIL.

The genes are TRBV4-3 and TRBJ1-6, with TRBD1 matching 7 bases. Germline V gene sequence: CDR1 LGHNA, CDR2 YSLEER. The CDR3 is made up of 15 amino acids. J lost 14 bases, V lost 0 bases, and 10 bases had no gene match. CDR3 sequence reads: CASSQDLQGFGALHF. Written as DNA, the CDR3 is TGCGCCAGCAGCCAAGATTTACAGGGGTTCGGGGCCCTCCACTTT.

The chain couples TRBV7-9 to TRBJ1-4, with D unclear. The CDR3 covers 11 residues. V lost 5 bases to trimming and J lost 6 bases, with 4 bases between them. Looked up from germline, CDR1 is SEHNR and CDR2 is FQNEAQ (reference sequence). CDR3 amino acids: CASSIDEKLFF. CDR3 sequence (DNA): TGTGCCAGCAGCATAGATGAAAAACTGTTTTTT. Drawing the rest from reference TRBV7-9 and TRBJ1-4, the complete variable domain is DTGVSQNPRHKITKRGQNVTFRCDPISEHNRLYWYRQTLGQGPEFLTYFQNEAQLEKSRLLSDRFSAERPKGSFSTLEIQRTEQGDSAMYLCASSIDEKLFFGSGTQLSVL.

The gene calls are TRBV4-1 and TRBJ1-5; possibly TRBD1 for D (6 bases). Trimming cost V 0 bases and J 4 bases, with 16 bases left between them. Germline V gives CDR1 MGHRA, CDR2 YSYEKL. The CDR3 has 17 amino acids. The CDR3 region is CASSQEGGQGGNQPQHF. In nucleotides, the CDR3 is TGCGCCAGCAGCCAAGAAGGGGGGCAGGGAGGGAATCAGCCCCAGCATTTT.

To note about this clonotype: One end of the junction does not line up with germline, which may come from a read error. The CDR3 nucleotides are TGCGGTGCTAGAGATATAGTTCTAGCGGGGGGGCCAGGGTCTGAGCAGTTCTTC. Amino acid sequence: CGARDIVLAGGPGSEQFF. The rearrangement uses TRBV20-1 and TRBJ2-1; 12 bases match TRBD2. The CDR3 has 18 residues. Germline assignment: CDR1 DFQATT and CDR2 SNEGSKA (reference sequence).

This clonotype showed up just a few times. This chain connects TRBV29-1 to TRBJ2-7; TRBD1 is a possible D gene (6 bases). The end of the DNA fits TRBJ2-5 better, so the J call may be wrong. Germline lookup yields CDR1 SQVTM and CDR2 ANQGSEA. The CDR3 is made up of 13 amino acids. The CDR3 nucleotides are TGCAGCGTTGGACAGGTTATGATGGAGACCCAGTACTTC. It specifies CSVGQVMMETQYF.

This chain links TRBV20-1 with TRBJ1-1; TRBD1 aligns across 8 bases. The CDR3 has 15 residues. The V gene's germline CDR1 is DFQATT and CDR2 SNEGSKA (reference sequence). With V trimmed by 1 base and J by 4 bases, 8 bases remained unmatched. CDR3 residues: CSARVPGQGLTEAFF. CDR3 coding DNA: TGCAGTGCTAGAGTTCCCGGACAGGGACTCACTGAAGCTTTCTTT.

CDR3 region: CSARFGPEMGYTF. The CDR3 DNA reads TGCAGTGCTAGATTCGGGCCAGAAATGGGCTACACCTTC. The rearrangement uses TRBV20-1 and TRBJ1-2, with D unresolved. Trimming took off 2 bases at V and 8 bases at J, with 15 bases between the two ends. The CDR3 covers 13 residues. The germline CDR1 and CDR2 sequences are DFQATT and SNEGSKA (reference sequence).

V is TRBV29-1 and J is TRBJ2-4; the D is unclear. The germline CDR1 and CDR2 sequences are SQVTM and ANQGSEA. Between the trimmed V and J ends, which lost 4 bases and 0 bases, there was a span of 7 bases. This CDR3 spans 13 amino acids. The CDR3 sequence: CSVAPRAKNIQYF. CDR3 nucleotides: TGCAGCGTTGCCCCCAGAGCCAAAAACATTCAGTACTTC.

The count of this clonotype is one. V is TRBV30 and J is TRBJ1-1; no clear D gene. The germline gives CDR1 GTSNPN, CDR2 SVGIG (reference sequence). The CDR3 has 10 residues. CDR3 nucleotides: TGTGCATTACAGTACACTGAAGCTTTCTTT. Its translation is CALQYTEAFF. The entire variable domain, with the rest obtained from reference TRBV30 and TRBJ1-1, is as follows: SQTIHQWPATLVQPVGSPLSLECTVEGTSNPNLYWYRQAAGRGLQLLFYSVGIGQISSEVPQNLSASRPQDRQFILSSKKLLLSDSGFYLCALQYTEAFFGQGTRLTVV.

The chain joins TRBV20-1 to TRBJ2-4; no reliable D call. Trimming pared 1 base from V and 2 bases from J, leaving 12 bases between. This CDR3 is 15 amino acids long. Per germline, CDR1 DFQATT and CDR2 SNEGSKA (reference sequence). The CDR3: CSARVPSSPKNIQYF. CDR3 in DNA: TGCAGTGCTAGAGTACCCAGTAGTCCCAAAAACATTCAGTACTTC.

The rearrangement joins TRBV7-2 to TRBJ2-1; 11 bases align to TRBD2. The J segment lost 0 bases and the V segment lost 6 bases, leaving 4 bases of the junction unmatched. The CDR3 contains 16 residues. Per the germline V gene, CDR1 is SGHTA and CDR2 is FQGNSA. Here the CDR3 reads CASRFGLAGSYNEQFF. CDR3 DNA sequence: TGTGCCAGCAGATTTGGACTAGCGGGCTCCTACAATGAGCAGTTCTTC.

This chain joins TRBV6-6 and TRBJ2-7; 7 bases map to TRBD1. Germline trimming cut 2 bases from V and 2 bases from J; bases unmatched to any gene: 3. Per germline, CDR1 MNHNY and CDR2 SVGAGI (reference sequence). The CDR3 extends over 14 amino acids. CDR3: CASSYLDRPYEQYF. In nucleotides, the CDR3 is TGTGCCAGCAGTTACCTGGACAGGCCCTACGAGCAGTACTTC.

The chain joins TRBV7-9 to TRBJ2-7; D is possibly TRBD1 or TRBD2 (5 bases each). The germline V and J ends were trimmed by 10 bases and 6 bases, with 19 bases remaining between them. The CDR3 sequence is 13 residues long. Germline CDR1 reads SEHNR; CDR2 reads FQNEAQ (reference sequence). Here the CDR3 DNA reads TGTGCCACCCGGGACCTGGGGTTTGTCGAGCAGTACTTC. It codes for CATRDLGFVEQYF. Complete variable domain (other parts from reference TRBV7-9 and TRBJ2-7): DTGVSQNPRHKITKRGQNVTFRCDPISEHNRLYWYRQTLGQGPEFLTYFQNEAQLEKSRLLSDRFSAERPKGSFSTLEIQRTEQGDSAMYLCATRDLGFVEQYFGPGTRLTVT.

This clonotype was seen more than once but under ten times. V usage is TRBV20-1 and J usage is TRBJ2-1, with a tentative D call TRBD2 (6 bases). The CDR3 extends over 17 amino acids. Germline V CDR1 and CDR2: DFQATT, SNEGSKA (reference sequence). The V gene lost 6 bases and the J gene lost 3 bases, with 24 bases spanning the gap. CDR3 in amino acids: CSAPSDLARTFYNEQFF. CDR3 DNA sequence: TGCAGTGCCCCTTCTGACCTAGCGCGTACCTTCTACAATGAGCAGTTCTTC.

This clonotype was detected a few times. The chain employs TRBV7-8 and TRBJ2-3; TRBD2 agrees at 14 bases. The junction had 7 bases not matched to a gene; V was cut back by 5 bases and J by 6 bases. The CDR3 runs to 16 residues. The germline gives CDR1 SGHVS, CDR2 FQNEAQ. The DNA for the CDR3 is TGTGCCAGCAGCGTAGGGACTAGCGGGAGTAGGGATACGCAGTATTTT. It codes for CASSVGTSGSRDTQYF.

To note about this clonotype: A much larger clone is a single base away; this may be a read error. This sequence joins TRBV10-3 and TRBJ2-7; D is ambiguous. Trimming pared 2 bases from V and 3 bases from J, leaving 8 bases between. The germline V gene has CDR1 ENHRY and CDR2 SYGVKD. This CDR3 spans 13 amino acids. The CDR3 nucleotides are TGTGCCATCAGTGAGCCGGCGGTCTACGAGCAGTACTTC. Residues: CAISEPAVYEQYF.

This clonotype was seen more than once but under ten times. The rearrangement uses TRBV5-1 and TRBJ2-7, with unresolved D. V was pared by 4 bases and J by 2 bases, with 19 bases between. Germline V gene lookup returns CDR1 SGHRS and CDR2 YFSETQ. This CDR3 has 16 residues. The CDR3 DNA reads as TGCGCCAGCAGCCCGACAACGGACCATTTCCCCTACGAGCAGTACTTC. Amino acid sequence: CASSPTTDHFPYEQYF.

CDR3 residues: CSAGQSNQPQHF. CDR3 DNA sequence: TGCAGTGCTGGGCAGAGCAATCAGCCCCAGCATTTT. The chain recombines TRBV20-1 with TRBJ1-5; D gene ambiguous. The CDR3 contains 12 residues. Germline V gene sequence: CDR1 DFQATT, CDR2 SNEGSKA (reference sequence). V lost 5 bases and J lost 1, with 6 bases in between.

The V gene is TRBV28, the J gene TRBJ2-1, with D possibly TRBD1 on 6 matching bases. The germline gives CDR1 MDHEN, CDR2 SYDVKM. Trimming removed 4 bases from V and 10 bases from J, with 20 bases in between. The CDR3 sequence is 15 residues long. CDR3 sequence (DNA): TGTGCCAGCAGTTCCGGGACAACCTGGATTTGGGAGCAGTTCTTC. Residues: CASSSGTTWIWEQFF.

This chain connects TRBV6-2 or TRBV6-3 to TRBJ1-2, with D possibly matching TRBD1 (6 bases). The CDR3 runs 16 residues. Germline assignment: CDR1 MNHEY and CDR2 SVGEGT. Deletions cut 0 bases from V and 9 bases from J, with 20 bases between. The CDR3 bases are TGTGCCAGCAGTTACTCGCTGCAGGGGAGAGGAGAGAGCTACACCTTC. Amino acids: CASSYSLQGRGESYTF.

This CDR3 is CASSSPRTSDTPETQYF. CDR3 DNA: TGTGCCAGCAGTTCCCCGCGGACTAGCGACACCCCGGAGACCCAGTACTTC. This sequence joins TRBV6-2 or TRBV6-3 and TRBJ2-5, with 9 bases matching TRBD2. V shed 4 bases and J 5 bases; nucleotides not matched to a gene: 14. The CDR3 runs to 17 residues. Germline CDR1 reads MNHEY; CDR2 reads SVGEGT.

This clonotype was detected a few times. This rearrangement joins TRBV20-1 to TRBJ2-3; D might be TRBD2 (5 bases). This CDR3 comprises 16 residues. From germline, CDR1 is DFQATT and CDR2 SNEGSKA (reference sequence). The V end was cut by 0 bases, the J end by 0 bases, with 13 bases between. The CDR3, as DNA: TGCAGTGCTAGAGATCTCAGCGGCTATAGCACAGATACGCAGTATTTT. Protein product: CSARDLSGYSTDTQYF.

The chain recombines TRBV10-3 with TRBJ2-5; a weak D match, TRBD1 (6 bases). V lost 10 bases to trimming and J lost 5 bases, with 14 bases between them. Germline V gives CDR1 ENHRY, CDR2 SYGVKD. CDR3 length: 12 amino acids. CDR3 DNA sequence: TGTGCCACACGAGACAGGCGGGAGACCCAGTACTTC. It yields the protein CATRDRRETQYF.